This is a list of T cell receptor beta chains from one sample in a study of tumor and adjacent non-tumor tissue in lung cancer. Each CDR3 protein is one row after TCRdb ran MiXCR on the multiplex PCR reads. The sample records around 50,000 distinct CDR3 sequences, around 67% being singletons. Sequencing was done on a sample of distant non-tumor lung tissue. These receptors were obtained from a woman between 65 and 79 years old with non-small cell lung cancer. The CDR3 runs from the conserved cysteine through the conserved F or W. Each record gives: D gene, J gene, V gene, clone size, CDR3 DNA, CDR3 protein. The D gene is left open where the match is weak. Rows may omit the clone size; those that give it use once, few, many or a size class.

TRBD2 TRBJ2-1 TRBV4-1 . TGCGCCATCAGCCAAGAGGCTAGCGGGAATATGGGTGAGCAGTTCTTC CAISQEASGNMGEQFF
. TRBJ1-1 TRBV19 . TGTGCCAGTAGTATAGATCGGCGGGGGAACACTGAAGCTTTCTTT CASSIDRRGNTEAFF
. TRBJ1-1 TRBV10-2 once TGCGCCAGCAGAGAGTGGAGCACTCTGAACACTGAAACTTTCTTC CASREWSTLNTETFF
. TRBJ2-3 TRBV28 many TGTGCCAGCAGCCGCCCCCCCGAGGATACGCAGTATTTT CASSRPPEDTQYF
. TRBJ1-5 TRBV28 medium-sized TGTGCCAGCACCTTAGTTCAGGGCAATCAGCCCCAGCATTTT CASTLVQGNQPQHF
TRBD2 TRBJ2-1 TRBV4-1 . TGCGCCAGCAGCCAAGAGGCTAGCGGGAGTATGGGTGGGCAGTTCTTT CASSQEASGSMGGQFF
. TRBJ2-4 TRBV10-3 many TGTGCCACATCCATGGGGGGCGACCATGCATCAAACATTCAGTACTTC CATSMGGDHASNIQYF
TRBD1 TRBJ2-7 TRBV6-5 . TGTGCCGGCAGTGCCGGACAGGGATCGTACGAGCAGTACTTC CAGSAGQGSYEQYF
. TRBJ1-2 TRBV4-1 . TGCGCCAGCAGCCAAGTGTGCAGGTATGGCTACACCTTC CASSQVCRYGYTF
. TRBJ1-2 TRBV12-3/TRBV12-4 many TGTGCCAGCAGTTTTGGGGGGCGAAACTATGGCTACACCTTC CASSFGGRNYGYTF
. TRBJ1-1 TRBV10-1 once TGCGCCAGCAGTGCCATCCGGGGAACTGAAGCTCTCTTT CASSAIRGTEALF
TRBD1 TRBJ1-6 TRBV7-9 . TGTGCCAGCAGCCCGGTCGCAGGGGGGAATTCACCCCTCCACTTT CASSPVAGGNSPLHF
TRBD2 TRBJ2-3 TRBV28 many TGTGCCAGCAGCGGGGAGGGGATAAATACGCAGTATTTT CASSGEGINTQYF
TRBD2 TRBJ2-7 TRBV29-1 . TGCAACGTTGACGATAGCGGGAGGGCCGGTTCCTACAAGCAGTACTTC CNVDDSGRAGSYKQYF
. TRBJ1-5 TRBV20-1 many TGCAGTGTCGAAACTCCTGGCCCTGGGCCGATTTGGAATCAGCCCCAGCATTTT CSVETPGPGPIWNQPQHF
TRBD2 TRBJ2-7 TRBV6-2/TRBV6-3 . TGTGCCAGCAGTCACAGGACTAGCGGGTTAAGCTCCTACGAGCAGTGCTTC CASSHRTSGLSSYEQCF
TRBD2 TRBJ2-3 TRBV29-1 . TGCAGCGTTGACCTAGACAGCGGGAACACAGATACGCAGTATTTT CSVDLDSGNTDTQYF
. TRBJ1-1 TRBV5-1 . TGCGCCATCAGCCCCGCAGGGGAAATGAACACTGAAGCTTTCTTT CAISPAGEMNTEAFF
TRBD1 TRBJ2-7 TRBV4-1 few TGCGTCAACAGCCAGGGACAGGGTCCTTACGAGCAGTACTTC CVNSQGQGPYEQYF
. TRBJ2-2 TRBV10-3 medium-sized TGTGCCATCATACGAGAGGCCGGGGAGCTGTTTTTT CAIIREAGELFF
. TRBJ2-5 TRBV29-1 . TGCAGCGTTGACACAATTAGAGAGGGCGACGAGGAGACCCAGTACTTC CSVDTIREGDEETQYF
. TRBJ1-1 TRBV4-1 . TGCGCCAGCAGCCACCGGACAGAGAGCACTGAAGTATTCTTT CASSHRTESTEVFF
TRBD2 TRBJ2-3 TRBV5-1 few TGCGCCAGCAGCCCAGGACTAGCGGGAGGCCCCACAGATACGCAGTATTTT CASSPGLAGGPTDTQYF
TRBD1 TRBJ2-2 TRBV12-3/TRBV12-4 many TGTGCCAGCAGTTTCAGGACAGGCGGCACCGGGGAGCTGTTTTTT CASSFRTGGTGELFF
. TRBJ2-2 TRBV6-6 once TGTGTCAGCCACAACTTGGTAGGAGGTGACACCGGTGAGCTGTTTTTT CVSHNLVGGDTGELFF
TRBD2 TRBJ2-7 TRBV28 few TGTGCCAGCAGTGGGGGGGGCTCCTACGAGCAGTACTTC CASSGGGSYEQYF
. TRBJ2-7 TRBV28 . TGTGCCAGCAGTCTCATCGGGACAAGGGGGAGTAAGTACTTC CASSLIGTRGSKYF
. TRBJ2-3 TRBV28 few TGTGCCAGCACCTTATACGTTCGTTCTACAGATACGCAGTATTTT CASTLYVRSTDTQYF
. TRBJ2-7 TRBV28 . TGTGCCAGCAGTTCCACATGGGCCGGAGACTACGAGCACTACTTC CASSSTWAGDYEHYF
. TRBJ2-1 TRBV14 many TGTGCCAGCAGTCTTCAGGGGGGTAGATACAATGAGCAGTTCTTC CASSLQGGRYNEQFF
. TRBJ2-2 TRBV28 . TGTACCAGCAGTTCCCGGTACGGAAGTGACACCGGGGAGCTGTTTTTT CTSSSRYGSDTGELFF
. TRBJ2-3 TRBV6-6 . TGTGCCAACACAAAAAAGCAGGCTAGCACAGATACGCAGTATTTT CANTKKQASTDTQYF
. TRBJ2-1 TRBV20-1 large TGCAGTGCCCTACCCCTTGCGCTGGATGAGCAGTTCTTC CSALPLALDEQFF
TRBD2 TRBJ2-1 TRBV5-1 . TGCGCCAGCAAAACTAGCGGGAGTGCACGAGGCGAGCAGTTCTTC CASKTSGSARGEQFF
. TRBJ1-1 TRBV4-1 . TGCGCCAGCGGCCATGCACAGGGACGGAACATTGAAGCTTTCTTT CASGHAQGRNIEAFF
TRBD1 TRBJ2-3 TRBV6-6 . TGTGCCAGTAGTTCCTGCACAGGGGGTGCAGATACGCAGTATTTT CASSSCTGGADTQYF
. TRBJ2-4 TRBV20-1 . TGCAGTGCGAGAGAAGGAATGGGGGAGACCTTGGTCCTAGCCAAAAACATTCAGTACTTC CSAREGMGETLVLAKNIQYF
TRBD1 TRBJ2-1 TRBV29-1 . TGCAGCGGAGGACAGGCAGATGAGCAGTCCTTC CSGGQADEQSF
. TRBJ1-1 TRBV28 few TGTGCCAGCAGCAAACTCGAACGGGCCCTGAACACTGAAGCTTTCTTT CASSKLERALNTEAFF
TRBD1 TRBJ2-4 TRBV7-9 many TGTGCCAGCAGCCCCCCGGGACAGGGAAAAAACATTCAGTACTTC CASSPPGQGKNIQYF
TRBD2 TRBJ2-1 TRBV6-5 . TGTGCCAGCAGTTACTCGATGAGTCTAGTGGGAGGGAATGAGCAGTTCTTC CASSYSMSLVGGNEQFF
TRBD2 TRBJ2-1 TRBV20-1 . TGCAGTGCCAACCAACCGGGACTAGTTAACAACAAGCAGTTCTTC CSANQPGLVNNKQFF
. TRBJ2-5 TRBV28 few TGTGCCAGCTTTTGGAGCGGGCGAGGGCGAGAGACCCAGTACTTC CASFWSGRGRETQYF
. TRBJ2-1 TRBV11-1 . TGTGCCAGTTACCTTTCCCGGGGTGAGCAGTTCTTC CASYLSRGEQFF